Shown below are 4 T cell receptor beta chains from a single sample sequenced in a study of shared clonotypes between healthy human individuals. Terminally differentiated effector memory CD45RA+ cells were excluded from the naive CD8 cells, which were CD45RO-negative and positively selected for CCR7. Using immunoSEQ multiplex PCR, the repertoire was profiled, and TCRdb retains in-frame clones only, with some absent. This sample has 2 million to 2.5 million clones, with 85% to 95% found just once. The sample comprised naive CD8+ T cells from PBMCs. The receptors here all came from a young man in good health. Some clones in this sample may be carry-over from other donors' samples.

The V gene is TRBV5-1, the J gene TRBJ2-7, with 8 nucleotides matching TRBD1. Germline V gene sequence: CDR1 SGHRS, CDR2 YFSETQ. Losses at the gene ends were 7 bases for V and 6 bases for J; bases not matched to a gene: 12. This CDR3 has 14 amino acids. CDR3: CASDFGIGQGEQYF. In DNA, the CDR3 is TGCGCCAGCGACTTTGGTATCGGACAGGGCGAGCAGTACTTC.

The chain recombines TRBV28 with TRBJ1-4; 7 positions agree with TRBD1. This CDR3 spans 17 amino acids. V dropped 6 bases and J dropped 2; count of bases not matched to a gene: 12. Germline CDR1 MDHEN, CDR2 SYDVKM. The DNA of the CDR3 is TGTGCCAGCAGGAAAGACAGGGAAGGAGTGACTAATGAAAAACTGTTTTTT. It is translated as CASRKDREGVTNEKLFF.

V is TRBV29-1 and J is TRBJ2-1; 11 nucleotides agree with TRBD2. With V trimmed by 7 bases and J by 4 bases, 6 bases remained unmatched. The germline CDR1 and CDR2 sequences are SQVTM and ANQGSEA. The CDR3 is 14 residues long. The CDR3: CSALTSGNYNEQFF. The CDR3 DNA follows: TGCAGCGCGTTGACTAGCGGGAATTACAATGAGCAGTTCTTC.

The CDR3 coding sequence is TGTGCCAGCAGCGTCCGGAGTGACAGCTCTAACTATGGCTACACCTTC. Residues: CASSVRSDSSNYGYTF. This chain connects TRBV9 to TRBJ1-2; D possibly corresponds to TRBD1 (5 bases). CDR1 is SGDLS, CDR2 YYNGEE, per germline. There are 16 residues in the CDR3. The V gene lost 2 bases and the J gene lost 0 bases, with 14 bases spanning the gap. Filled out from reference TRBV9 and TRBJ1-2, the complete variable domain reads DSGVTQTPKHLITATGQRVTLRCSPRSGDLSVYWYQQSLDQGLQFLIQYYNGEERAKGNILERFSAQQFPDLHSELNLSSLELGDSALYFCASSVRSDSSNYGYTFGSGTRLTVV.